This T cell receptor (beta chain) was identified in a study of shared T cell receptors in the human thymus. Measured with immunoSEQ multiplex PCR; TCRdb has only the in-frame clones, and not every one. Of 650,000 to 950,000 clones listed, 80% to 90% are singletons. Comments on this clone: Other DNA sequences in the sample encode the same CDR3.

This sample was also put to use in a study of human thymus T cells. That source adds: Immunologically healthy infants in Finland undergoing congenital heart defect surgery were the donors. From resections taken during corrective heart surgery, the thymus tissue was obtained. Thymic and blood repertoires seemed to favor certain V and J genes. Thymic TCR repertoires of unrelated people reportedly overlapped highly.

Sequences were obtained from thymocytes. This TCR was recovered from a girl less than two years old with a congenital heart defect.

The CDR3 DNA follows: TGCGCCAGCAGCTTGGCAGGGGGCGACTATGGCTACACCTTC. This sequence encodes CASSLAGGDYGYTF. J is TRBJ1-2 and V is TRBV5-1; 8 nucleotides align to TRBD1. Trimming at V came to 0 bases and at J to 3 bases, leaving 1 base not matched to a gene. The CDR3 sequence is 14 residues long. Germline lookup yields CDR1 SGHRS and CDR2 YFSETQ.